The 29 T cell receptor beta chains given below trace back to one sample, sequenced in a study of kidney transplant recipient with SARS-CoV-2 infection. A single record per CDR3 protein comes from TCRdb applying MiXCR to the reads. The sample records about 240,000 distinct CDR3 sequences, around 30% being singletons. Source: a blood sample, taken at baseline and between days 110 and 120 from a kidney transplant recipient. The receptors derive from a male patient aged 25-45 years who had COVID-19 and was a kidney transplant recipient. The T cells may come from the graft donor.

This clonotype showed up just once. Being one base from a much bigger clone, this may be a read error. The chain links TRBV3-1 to TRBJ2-2; D may be TRBD2 (6 bases). Germline V CDR1 and CDR2: LGHDT, YNNKEL (reference sequence). This CDR3 has 16 residues. This CDR3 reads CASGQDTGANTGELFF. Here the CDR3 DNA reads TGTGCCAGCGGCCAAGATACGGGGGCGAACACCGGGGAGCTGTTTTTT.

This clonotype was observed at least ten times. This rearrangement joins TRBV20-1 to TRBJ2-1, with D possibly being TRBD2 (5 bases). Trimming shortened V by 6 bases and J by 0 bases, and 15 bases separated the two germline ends. CDR1 is DFQATT, CDR2 SNEGSKA, per germline (reference sequence). CDR3 size: 15 residues. The chain's CDR3 is CSAPRLTVSYNEQFF. Here the CDR3 DNA reads TGCAGTGCGCCACGACTAACGGTCTCCTACAATGAGCAGTTCTTC.

V and J are TRBV7-2 and TRBJ2-7, with D perhaps being TRBD1 or TRBD2 (6 bases each). The J call may be in error: the DNA end matches TRBJ2-4 better. CDR1 SGHTA and CDR2 FQGNSA come from the germline V gene. The CDR3 consists of 15 residues. The CDR3 region has the DNA TGTGCCAGCAGCCCGGCGAGTAAGGGGGGCGGCATTCAGTACTTC. Translated: CASSPASKGGGIQYF.

Many counts were recorded for this clonotype. The V call is TRBV10-3, the J call TRBJ2-3, with D maybe TRBD1 (5 bases). Germline-derived CDR1 and CDR2 are ENHRY and SYGVKD. CDR3 length: 16 residues. Trimming stripped 11 bases from V and 2 bases from J, with 23 bases between. The CDR3 DNA reads TGTGCCCCTCCCCCGGAAGGGGCAGACAACACAGATACGCAGTATTTT. It is translated as CAPPPEGADNTDTQYF.

This clonotype came up many times. This sequence joins TRBV20-1 and TRBJ1-2; D remains unclear. V dropped 5 bases and J dropped 4 bases, with 23 bases sitting between them. Germline V gene data show CDR1 as DFQATT and CDR2 as SNEGSKA (reference sequence). CDR3 size: 16 residues. This CDR3 reads CSAYCGLFRKTYGYTF. Here the CDR3 DNA reads TGCAGTGCTTACTGCGGGCTGTTTCGAAAGACCTATGGCTACACCTTC.

The genes are TRBV5-5 and TRBJ1-2; possible D gene TRBD1, 5 bases. CDR3 size: 17 residues. The germline CDR1 and CDR2 sequences are SGHKS and YYEKEE (reference sequence). Trimming shortened V by 0 bases and J by 0 bases, and 15 bases separated the two germline ends. The CDR3 loop is CASSLVRVGGTNYGYTF. The CDR3 nucleotides read TGTGCCAGCAGCTTGGTTCGTGTGGGGGGAACTAACTATGGCTACACCTTC.

Concerning this clonotype: Since a much larger clone is just one base distant, this may be a read error. The chain joins TRBV15 to TRBJ1-5; possible D gene TRBD1, 5 bases. The germline gives CDR1 LNHNV, CDR2 YYDKDF (reference sequence). The CDR3 covers 15 residues. The CDR3, as DNA: TGTGCCACCAACAGAGATAGGGGTCACAATCAGCCCCAGCATTTT. Its translation is CATNRDRGHNQPQHF.

This clonotype was counted many times. The gene calls are TRBV11-3 and TRBJ2-2, with 10 positions matching TRBD2. Germline V gives CDR1 SGHNT, CDR2 YENEEA. CDR3 size: 15 residues. The V gene end was trimmed by 4 bases and the J gene end by 10 bases; junction bases not matched to a gene: 9. For the CDR3, the DNA is TGTGCCAGCAGCTGGAGCTTAGCGGGGGGCGCGGAGCTGTTTTTT. Its protein product is CASSWSLAGGAELFF.

Comments on this clonotype: A much larger clone differs from this one at a single base, so this may be a read error. The V and J genes are TRBV2 and TRBJ2-2; 14 bases map to TRBD2. Germline V gene sequence: CDR1 SNHLY, CDR2 FYNNEI. The CDR3 extends over 18 amino acids. This CDR3 reads CASSRTSGRFGGTGELVF. CDR3 nucleotides: TGTGCCAGCAGTAGGACTAGCGGGAGGTTCGGGGGCACCGGGGAGCTGGTTTTT.

The V and J genes are TRBV7-6 and TRBJ2-3; 11 nucleotides match TRBD2. CDR3 length: 14 residues. CDR1 and CDR2 (germline): SGHVS, FNYEAQ. The V gene end was trimmed by 4 bases and the J gene end by 4 bases; junction bases not matched to a gene: 1. This CDR3 is CASSSGLAADTQYF. The CDR3 DNA reads as TGTGCCAGCAGCTCGGGACTAGCGGCAGATACGCAGTATTTT.

Many counts were recorded for this clonotype. The chain carries TRBV28 and TRBJ2-7; the D gene is possibly TRBD1 (5 bases). Looked up from germline, CDR1 is MDHEN and CDR2 is SYDVKM. Trimming removed 7 bases from V and 2 bases from J, with 15 bases in between. This CDR3 is built from 14 residues. The chain's CDR3 is CASTISQGTYEQYF. CDR3 DNA sequence: TGTGCCAGCACAATTAGTCAGGGCACCTACGAGCAGTACTTC. The full variable domain, its missing parts supplied by reference TRBV28 and TRBJ2-7, is DVKVTQSSRYLVKRTGEKVFLECVQDMDHENMFWYRQDPGLGLRLIYFSYDVKMKEKGDIPEGYSVSREKKERFSLILESASTNQTSMYLCASTISQGTYEQYFGPGTRLTVT.

A single count supports this clonotype. This clone may be a read error of a much larger clone one base away. The CDR3: CASSLGQVNYGYAF. The CDR3 DNA sequence: TGTGCCAGCAGCTTAGGACAGGTGAACTATGGCTACGCCTTC. The V gene is TRBV13, the J gene TRBJ1-2; TRBD1 is a possible D gene (5 bases). Germline-derived CDR1 and CDR2 are PRHDT and FYEKMQ (reference sequence). The CDR3 is 14 amino acids.

Remarks on this clonotype: One base away lies a much larger clone, so this may be a sequencing read error. V usage is TRBV6-1 and J usage is TRBJ1-2; the D gene is possibly TRBD1 (6 bases). CDR1 and CDR2 (germline): MNHNS, SASEGT. With 0 bases removed from V and 9 bases from J, the gap between germline ends came to 17 bases. The CDR3 has 15 residues. In nucleotides, the CDR3 is TGTGCCAGCAGTGAAGCGTTCGTCAGGGGTCAGAGCTACACCTTC. Encoded protein: CASSEAFVRGQSYTF.

This clonotype was seen repeatedly, ten times or more. The rearrangement uses TRBV7-9 and TRBJ2-7; TRBD1 might be the D (5 bases). CDR1 and CDR2 (germline): SEHNR, FQNEAQ (reference sequence). The CDR3 has 17 residues. V shed 2 bases and J shed 5 bases, with 22 bases lying between them. The CDR3 sequence: CASSLRDSGMLMDEQYF. CDR3 coding DNA: TGTGCCAGCAGCTTAAGGGATTCAGGGATGCTGATGGACGAGCAGTACTTC.

The table lists this clonotype with many counts. V is TRBV7-9 and J is TRBJ2-7, with TRBD2 matching 8 bases. V was clipped by 5 bases and J by 0 bases; unmatched bases: 6. Germline lookup yields CDR1 SEHNR and CDR2 FQNEAQ (reference sequence). The CDR3 covers 15 residues. DNA for the CDR3: TGTGCCAGCAGCCTTAGCGGGATTACCTCCTACGAGCAGTACTTC. It is translated as CASSLSGITSYEQYF. Combining the CDR3 with reference TRBV7-9 and TRBJ2-7 gives the whole variable domain DTGVSQNPRHKITKRGQNVTFRCDPISEHNRLYWYRQTLGQGPEFLTYFQNEAQLEKSRLLSDRFSAERPKGSFSTLEIQRTEQGDSAMYLCASSLSGITSYEQYFGPGTRLTVT.

The chain recombines TRBV29-1 with TRBJ2-3, with D perhaps given as TRBD1 or TRBD2 (5 bases each). V dropped 6 bases and J dropped 1 base, with 26 bases sitting between them. The CDR3 extends over 18 amino acids. The germline CDR1 and CDR2 sequences are SQVTM and ANQGSEA. CDR3 coding DNA: TGCAGCGTCTCCGGACTCAGGGACCACCAGGCGGGCACAGATACGCAGTATTTT. It yields the protein CSVSGLRDHQAGTDTQYF.

This clonotype has at least ten counts. This chain connects TRBV6-2 or TRBV6-3 to TRBJ1-4, with D possibly being TRBD1 (6 bases). The ends were cut back, 5 bases at V and 8 bases at J, with 18 bases in the middle. CDR3 length equals 15 residues. Per germline, CDR1 MNHEY and CDR2 SVGEGT. For the CDR3, the DNA is TGTGCCAGCAGTCTACCAGGGGTGCTTCGGGAAAAACTGTTTTTT. Its protein is CASSLPGVLREKLFF.

Regarding this clonotype: A read error may explain this, as a much larger clone is one base away. DNA of the CDR3: TGTGCCAGGGGGGGGGCCAACGTCCTGACTTTC. As protein: CARGGANVLTF. The chain joins TRBV30 to TRBJ2-6, with D perhaps matching TRBD1 (6 bases). Per the germline V gene, CDR1 is GTSNPN and CDR2 is SVGIG (reference sequence). CDR3 size: 11 residues. V dropped 8 bases and J dropped 4 bases, with 6 bases sitting between them.

Ten or more counts support this clonotype. V gene TRBV5-6 combines with J gene TRBJ1-3, with 10 positions matching TRBD1. The V gene end was trimmed by 4 bases and the J gene end by 4 bases; junction bases not matched to a gene: 5. The CDR3 contains 15 residues. Germline CDR1 is SGHDT and CDR2 is YYEEEE. This chain's CDR3 is CASSPGTGVGNTIYF. The CDR3 DNA reads as TGTGCCAGCAGCCCCGGGACAGGGGTAGGAAACACCATATATTTT.

The chain couples TRBV5-6 to TRBJ2-3; 10 nucleotides agree with TRBD2. The J segment lost 2 bases and the V segment lost 0 bases, leaving 9 bases of the junction unmatched. CDR1 SGHDT and CDR2 YYEEEE come from the germline V gene. The CDR3 totals 18 residues. The CDR3 nucleotides read TGTGCCAGCAGCTTGGCCTGGACTAGCGGTATTGACACAGATACGCAGTATTTT. Encoded protein: CASSLAWTSGIDTDTQYF.

This clonotype was counted ten times or more. This chain links TRBV6-1 with TRBJ2-2; TRBD2 matches 12 bases. The CDR3 runs 19 residues. With 0 bases clipped from V and 0 bases from J, the junction kept 5 bases outside the gene matches. Germline loops: CDR1 MNHNS, CDR2 SASEGT. The CDR3 coding sequence is TGTGCCAGCAGTGAAGCAAGGCTAGCGGGAGGGACGAACACCGGGGAGCTGTTTTTT. Translated: CASSEARLAGGTNTGELFF.

This clonotype was recorded many times. This sequence joins TRBV9 and TRBJ1-3; D call uncertain. Trimming stripped 4 bases from V and 3 bases from J, with 11 bases between. The CDR3 length is 14 residues. Germline V gene data show CDR1 as SGDLS and CDR2 as YYNGEE. Here the CDR3 reads CASSSPDVGNTIYF. The CDR3 DNA follows: TGTGCCAGCAGCTCCCCGGACGTTGGAAACACCATATATTTT.

Concerning this clonotype itself: This may come from a read error, since a much larger clone is one base off. The chain is built from TRBV4-3 and TRBJ1-2; no reliable D call. The CDR3 sequence is 15 residues long. Looked up from germline, CDR1 is LGHNA and CDR2 is YSLEER. CDR3 loop: CASSQEVTGFRGHTF. For the CDR3, the DNA is TGCGCCAGCAGCCAAGAGGTGACCGGGTTTCGTGGCCACACCTTC.

This clonotype was detected many times. The chain uses TRBV7-3 and TRBJ1-1, with 11 positions matching TRBD1. CDR1 and CDR2 from the germline V gene are SGHTA and FQGTGA. V dropped 5 bases and J dropped 3; count of bases not matched to a gene: 5. This CDR3 spans 15 amino acids. CDR3 sequence (DNA): TGTGCCAGCAGCCCGGGACAGGGGGAGTACACTGAAGCTTTCTTT. Its protein is CASSPGQGEYTEAFF.

This clonotype was counted at least ten times. This chain links TRBV3-1 with TRBJ1-1; unclear D gene. CDR3 length equals 17 residues. Germline V CDR1 and CDR2: LGHDT, YNNKEL (reference sequence). The V and J ends lost 5 bases and 4 bases respectively, with 23 bases between them. The CDR3 here is CASSCICPISIRTEAFF. Written as DNA, the CDR3 is TGTGCCAGCAGCTGCATATGTCCCATTTCAATTCGCACTGAAGCTTTCTTT.

There are many counts of this clonotype. The chain recombines TRBV3-1 with TRBJ2-2; a possible D gene is TRBD2 (5 bases). The V gene's germline CDR1 is LGHDT and CDR2 YNNKEL (reference sequence). V was trimmed by 5 bases and J by 5 bases, leaving 24 bases between them. This CDR3 spans 18 amino acids. This CDR3 reads CASSTSVPISGLTGELFF. The CDR3 DNA follows: TGTGCCAGCAGCACTAGTGTTCCCATTTCAGGCTTGACCGGGGAGCTGTTTTTT.

For this clonotype: A much larger clone sits a single nucleotide away, making a read error possible. The chain carries TRBV14 and TRBJ2-7, with TRBD2 as a possible D gene (5 bases). Looked up from germline, CDR1 is SGHDN and CDR2 is FVKESK. This CDR3 comprises 13 residues. CDR3 DNA sequence: TGTGCCAGCGGCCAAGACGGGGTCGGCGAGCAGTACTTC. Translating it yields CASGQDGVGEQYF.

This clonotype has ten or more counts. V is TRBV4-1 and J is TRBJ2-5, with 8 bases that match TRBD2. The CDR3 has 15 residues. Germline CDR1 is MGHRA and CDR2 is YSYEKL. With 3 bases clipped from V and 11 bases from J, the junction kept 14 bases outside the gene matches. CDR3 region: CASSQGREDRPGQYF. The CDR3 DNA sequence: TGCGCCAGCAGCCAGGGGCGGGAGGACCGCCCCGGTCAGTACTTC.

A remark on this clonotype: A much larger clone sits a single nucleotide away, making a read error possible. The chain links TRBV25-1 to TRBJ1-2; no clear D gene. Germline CDR1 MGHDK, CDR2 SYGVNS. The CDR3 sequence is 17 residues long. CDR3 protein: CAGSNVSELGKTYGYTF. In DNA, the CDR3 is TGTGCCGGCAGTAATGTTTCAGAACTGGGAAAGACCTATGGCTACACCTTC.